Detailed here is one T cell receptor beta chain. This sample is drawn from a study of blood T cell repertoires in COVID-19. At the level of the study: Some COVID-19 samples were acute and others convalescent; all came from the United States, Italy and Spain. The cDNA or gDNA used as material had been derived from T cells, B-cell-depleted T cells, or PBMCs.

Individuals drawn from around 25 US areas were about 18 to 95 years old. Allocation to cohorts depended on clinical history reported by the participants. Data came from immunoSEQ multiplex PCR; TCRdb stores just in-frame clones and leaves some out. In the table there are some 170,000 clones, roughly 87% of which are singletons. Input material: PBMCs or T cells enriched from blood (not recorded which). The sequence derives from a human donor with acute COVID-19. The donor label of this sample is uncertain.

This CDR3 is CAISARTGDYGYTF. Here the CDR3 DNA reads TGTGCCATCAGTGCTCGGACAGGGGACTATGGCTACACCTTC. V usage is TRBV10-3 and J usage is TRBJ1-2, with 9 bases that match TRBD1. Germline V lookup: CDR1 ENHRY, CDR2 SYGVKD. After removal of 4 bases from V and 3 bases from J, the junction contained 3 bases not matched to a gene. The CDR3 runs 14 residues.